The rows below give T cell receptor beta chains drawn from one sample of a study of T cell changes during pregnancy in multiple sclerosis. Profiled with immunoSEQ multiplex PCR; TCRdb holds only in-frame clones, not every one. The table has some 38,000 clones, under 95% seen once. The sequencing used CD4+ T cells from peripheral blood mononuclear cells, collected in the second trimester of pregnancy. These receptors originate from a female donor in good health, enrolled as a control in a pregnancy study. Each CDR3 is given with its conserved first and last residue. D genes are given only for firm matches. Expanded clones are given a class, and other clones once, few, many or no size at all.

d_call	v_call	j_call	clone_size	cdr3_nt	cdr3_aa
TRBD1	TRBV7-9	TRBJ1-2	-	TGTGCCAGCAGCTACCCGGAAGGGGGCGACTATGGCTACACCTTC	CASSYPEGGDYGYTF
TRBD1	TRBV14	TRBJ1-1	-	TGTGCCAGCAGCCAAGACCCACTATTTCCGGGACAGGAGAATACTGAAGCTTTCTTT	CASSQDPLFPGQENTEAFF
-	TRBV5-6	TRBJ1-2	-	TGTGCCAGCAGCCCACAGAGAAGCTTCTATGGCTACACCTTC	CASSPQRSFYGYTF
-	TRBV28	TRBJ1-2	-	TGTGCCAGCAGCCGAGGGGGTAGCTATGGCTACACCTTC	CASSRGGSYGYTF
TRBD2	TRBV11-1	TRBJ2-1	-	TGTGCCAGCAGCCCGATCCTAGCGGGGGCCTTGAATGAGCAGTTCTTC	CASSPILAGALNEQFF
TRBD2	TRBV7-2	TRBJ2-5	-	TGTGCCAGCAGCTTAGTTGGGGGGGGAAGGGAGACCCAGTACTTC	CASSLVGGGRETQYF
-	TRBV6-5	TRBJ2-7	-	TGTGCCAGCACCGGGGGTAGAAGCGAGCAGTACTTC	CASTGGRSEQYF
-	TRBV19	TRBJ1-5	-	TGTGCCAGTAGTCAATGGCCCAATCAGCCCCAGCATTTT	CASSQWPNQPQHF
-	TRBV7-2	TRBJ2-3	-	TGTGCCAGCAGCTTAGCCGGGACTGGAACAGATACGCAGTATTTT	CASSLAGTGTDTQYF
-	TRBV7-2	TRBJ1-1	-	TGTGCCAGCAGCTTAGTAGACAGCACCCAAGCTTTCTTT	CASSLVDSTQAFF
-	TRBV4-2	TRBJ2-2	few	TGTGCCAGCAGTCTCGGGAGTTACACCGGGGAGCTGTTTTTT	CASSLGSYTGELFF
-	TRBV7-3	TRBJ2-7	-	TGTGCCAGCAGCTTAACCGGGGGTCCCGACTACGAGCAGTACTTC	CASSLTGGPDYEQYF
TRBD1	TRBV6-1	TRBJ2-4	-	TGTGCCAGCAGTGGAAGGGGGCTTAAGGCCAAAAACATTCAGTACTTC	CASSGRGLKAKNIQYF
-	TRBV29-1	TRBJ1-5	-	TGCAGCGCCGGGGACAATCAGCCCCAGCATTTT	CSAGDNQPQHF
-	TRBV19	TRBJ2-3	few	TGTGCCAGTAGTATAGGGTCGCGGCGGGGGCACACAGATACGCAGTATTTT	CASSIGSRRGHTDTQYF
TRBD1	TRBV5-4	TRBJ2-5	-	TGTGCCAGCAGCCTGCGTACCGGGACAGGGGGCCGGGAGACCCAGTACTTC	CASSLRTGTGGRETQYF
-	TRBV14	TRBJ1-6	-	TGTGCCAGCAGCAGCCGCGGGGGGCGGAGGAATAATTCACCCCTCCACTTT	CASSSRGGRRNNSPLHF
-	TRBV6-1	TRBJ1-5	-	TGTGCCAGCACCCTGAGCGGGGACAATCAGCCCCAGCATTTT	CASTLSGDNQPQHF